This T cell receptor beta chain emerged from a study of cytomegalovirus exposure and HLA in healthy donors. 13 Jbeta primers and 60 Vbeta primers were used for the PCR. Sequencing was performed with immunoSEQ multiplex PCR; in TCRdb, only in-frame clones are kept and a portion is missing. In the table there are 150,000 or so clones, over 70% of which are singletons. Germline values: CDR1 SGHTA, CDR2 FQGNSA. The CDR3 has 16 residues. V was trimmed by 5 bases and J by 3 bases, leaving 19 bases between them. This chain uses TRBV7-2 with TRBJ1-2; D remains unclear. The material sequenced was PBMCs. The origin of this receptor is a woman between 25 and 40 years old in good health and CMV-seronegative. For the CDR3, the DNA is TGTGCCAGCAGCCCTAGAGGTCCCCGGGTTGACTATGGCTACACCTTC. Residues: CASSPRGPRVDYGYTF.